These 18 T cell receptor beta chains were sequenced from one sample in a study of CD8+CD57+ T cells in acquired aplastic anemia (dated by TCRdb to about 2018). Data came from an Illumina HiSeq 2000. TCR beta VDJ combination and CDR3 sequence profiling used genomic DNA as the template. In-frame beta chains were kept once TCRdb had trimmed the public reads at Q25 with fastp and called clones with MiXCR. Rows matching on CDR3 protein sequence are summarized as one entry with the most common DNA and genes. The sample records 200,000 or so distinct CDR3 sequences, approximately 65% of which are singletons. Around 50% of the sample goes to the ten largest clones. Expansion of CD8+CD57+ cells had been shown by flow cytometry in the patients chosen for sequencing. Sequencing was carried out using sorted CD4+, CD8+, or CD8+CD57+ T cells (not recorded which) from PBMCs. The source of these receptors is a human donor with aplastic anemia.

The chain combines TRBV10-3 with TRBJ1-2; no definite D call. CDR1 is ENHRY, CDR2 SYGVKD, per germline. The CDR3 has 13 residues. Trimming stripped 4 bases from V and 4 bases from J, with 10 bases between. For the CDR3, the DNA is TGTGCCATCAGTGGGCGGCGTCGCTATGGCTACACCTTC. It specifies CAISGRRRYGYTF.

This chain joins TRBV10-3 and TRBJ2-7; tentatively, D is TRBD1 (6 bases). Germline CDR1 is ENHRY and CDR2 is SYGVKD. This CDR3 is 13 amino acids long. V was pared by 6 bases and J by 0 bases, with 9 bases between. CDR3 in amino acids: CAISRDTSYEQYF. In nucleotides, the CDR3 is TGTGCCATCAGCCGGGACACCTCCTACGAGCAGTACTTC.

The chain couples TRBV12-3 or TRBV12-4 to TRBJ1-1; D is unclear. The CDR3 contains 14 residues. Trimming cost V 6 bases and J 3 bases, with 14 bases left between them. The CDR3 bases are TGTGCCAGCAGCCTTAGCGTGGGGTACACTGAAGCTTTCTTT. As protein: CASSLSVGYTEAFF.

In this sample, this clonotype turned up a few times. The chain couples TRBV7-3 to TRBJ1-2, with D maybe TRBD1 (5 bases). The CDR3 spans 13 residues. Germline lookup yields CDR1 SGHTA and CDR2 FQGTGA. V lost 0 bases, J lost 6 bases, and 8 bases lay in between. The CDR3 DNA reads as TGTGCCAGCAGCTTAACAGGGGCGAATGGCTACACCTTC. This encodes CASSLTGANGYTF.

This clonotype was recorded once. The chain carries TRBV20-1 and TRBJ1-2; 9 bases agree with TRBD1. The germline CDR1 and CDR2 sequences are DFQATT and SNEGSKA (reference sequence). J lost 2 bases, V lost 6 bases, and 7 bases had no gene match. This CDR3 contains 14 residues. The CDR3, as DNA: TGCAGTGCCTTATCCGGGACAGGGAACTATGGCTACACCTTC. Translated: CSALSGTGNYGYTF.

The count of this clonotype is one. The rearrangement links TRBV7-9 to TRBJ2-1; 10 bases line up with TRBD1. The CDR3 sequence is 15 residues long. Germline V lookup: CDR1 SEHNR, CDR2 FQNEAQ (reference sequence). Trimming removed 7 bases from V and 2 bases from J; junction bases left unmatched: 5. The CDR3 DNA reads TGTGCCAGCACACAGACAGGGGGCACCTACAATGAGCAGTTCTTC. It encodes CASTQTGGTYNEQFF.

The gene calls are TRBV12-3 or TRBV12-4 and TRBJ2-7; D uncertain. V was clipped by 3 bases and J by 5 bases, with 11 bases between them. CDR3 length equals 13 residues. As DNA, the CDR3 is TGTGCCAGCAGTTTGGCAGGCCAGCACGAGCAGTACTTC. This encodes CASSLAGQHEQYF.

Points on this clonotype: Since no conserved phenylalanine or tryptophan closes the CDR3, a read error is the likely cause. J is TRBJ2-2 and V is TRBV11-2; 8 bases line up with TRBD2. In germline, CDR1 is SGHAT, CDR2 FQNNGV. Losses at the gene ends were 2 bases for V and 3 bases for J; bases not matched to a gene: 8. The CDR3 runs 17 residues. Written as DNA, the CDR3 is TGTGCCAGCAGCTTATGGGGCGGGGGGCAGGACACCGGGGAGCTGTTTTCT. This sequence encodes CASSLWGGGQDTGELFS.

The chain uses TRBV7-8 and TRBJ2-6; TRBD1 agrees at 9 bases. There are 16 residues in the CDR3. Germline V gene sequence: CDR1 SGHVS, CDR2 FQNEAQ. V shed 6 bases and J 0 bases; nucleotides not matched to a gene: 3. Here the CDR3 reads CASSDRGSSGANVLTF. CDR3 nucleotide sequence: TGTGCCAGCAGTGACAGGGGGTCCTCTGGGGCCAACGTCCTGACTTTC. The complete variable domain, with remaining parts taken from reference TRBV7-8 and TRBJ2-6, reads GAGVSQSPRYKVAKRGQDVALRCDPISGHVSLFWYQQALGQGPEFLTYFQNEAQLDKSGLPSDRFFAERPEGSVSTLKIQRTQQEDSAVYLCASSDRGSSGANVLTFGAGSRLTVL.

CDR3 loop: CSVVGQHGNTIYF. CDR3 nucleotide sequence: TGCAGCGTTGTAGGTCAGCATGGAAACACCATATATTTT. The genes are TRBV29-1 and TRBJ1-3; the D is unclear. Trimming left V 4 bases short and J 3 bases short, with 10 bases between. This CDR3 is 13 amino acids long. From germline, CDR1 is SQVTM and CDR2 ANQGSEA.

The chain uses TRBV10-3 and TRBJ1-3; no clear D. V lost 11 bases, J lost 5 bases, and 13 bases lay in between. From germline, CDR1 is ENHRY and CDR2 SYGVKD. This CDR3 is built from 12 residues. The CDR3 sequence: CAAQSLRNTIYF. The DNA of the CDR3 is TGTGCCGCACAGAGTCTGAGAAACACCATATATTTT.

This chain uses TRBV5-5 with TRBJ1-2; D ambiguous. The CDR3 spans 13 residues. Germline CDR1 is SGHKS and CDR2 is YYEKEE (reference sequence). With 0 bases removed from V and 4 bases from J, the gap between germline ends came to 7 bases. The CDR3 nucleotides are TGTGCCAGCAGCTTGGTACAGCCCTATGGCTACACCTTC. Translation gives CASSLVQPYGYTF. The full variable domain, in which reference TRBV5-5 and TRBJ1-2 provide the parts outside the CDR3, is DAGVTQSPTHLIKTRGQQVTLRCSPISGHKSVSWYQQVLGQGPQFIFQYYEKEERGRGNFPDRFSARQFPNYSSELNVNALLLGDSALYLCASSLVQPYGYTFGSGTRLTVV.

This clonotype was seen a few times. This chain connects TRBV11-2 to TRBJ2-5, with 11 positions matching TRBD1. This CDR3 is built from 14 residues. V lost 3 bases and J lost 4; bases outside the gene matches: 1. Germline loops: CDR1 SGHAT, CDR2 FQNNGV. The CDR3 reads CASSLGQGGETQYF. The CDR3, as DNA: TGTGCCAGCAGCTTGGGACAGGGGGGAGAGACCCAGTACTTC. Looking up the rest from reference TRBV11-2 and TRBJ2-5 gives the full variable domain: EAGVAQSPRYKIIEKRQSVAFWCNPISGHATLYWYQQILGQGPKLLIQFQNNGVVDDSQLPKDRFSAERLKGVDSTLKIQPAKLEDSAVYLCASSLGQGGETQYFGPGTRLLVL.

J is TRBJ1-1 and V is TRBV29-1; no firm D call. Germline values: CDR1 SQVTM, CDR2 ANQGSEA. The CDR3 has 12 amino acids. Trimming cost V 3 bases and J 1 base, with 6 bases left between them. The CDR3 loop is CSVDGTNTEAFF. CDR3 bases: TGCAGCGTTGATGGCACGAACACTGAAGCTTTCTTT.

Comments on this clonotype: A read error may account for a junction end that differs from germline. The V and J genes are TRBV5-1 and TRBJ2-7; 7 nucleotides align to TRBD2. The CDR3 spans 15 residues. Germline V lookup: CDR1 SGHRS, CDR2 YFSETQ. The CDR3 sequence: CASSSTRGTPYEQYF. In nucleotides, the CDR3 is TGCGCCAGCAGCTCAACGCGGGGGACGCCCTACGAGCAATACTTC.

The chain employs TRBV25-1 and TRBJ1-1, with a possible D match to TRBD1 (5 bases). The V end was cut by 2 bases, the J end by 1 base, with 11 bases between. Germline V gene lookup returns CDR1 MGHDK and CDR2 SYGVNS. This CDR3 has 15 amino acids. In nucleotides, the CDR3 is TGTGCCAGCAGTGAACGGGGGGTGAGGAACACTGAAGCTTTCTTT. Protein product: CASSERGVRNTEAFF.

The chain carries TRBV29-1 and TRBJ1-5; unclear D gene. Germline V gene data show CDR1 as SQVTM and CDR2 as ANQGSEA. The CDR3 loop spans 12 amino acids. The CDR3: CSASRSNQPQHF. The CDR3 nucleotides read TGCAGTGCTAGTCGGAGCAATCAGCCCCAGCATTTT.

The chain combines TRBV5-1 with TRBJ2-7; TRBD1 matches 7 bases. With V trimmed by 1 base and J by 6 bases, 13 bases remained unmatched. The CDR3 runs 16 residues. Germline V CDR1 and CDR2: SGHRS, YFSETQ. CDR3 nucleotide sequence: TGCGCCAGCAGCTTGCCCCGGGACAGTTCCTCCCCCGAGCAGTACTTC. This sequence encodes CASSLPRDSSSPEQYF. Combining the CDR3 with reference TRBV5-1 and TRBJ2-7 gives the whole variable domain KAGVTQTPRYLIKTRGQQVTLSCSPISGHRSVSWYQQTPGQGLQFLFEYFSETQRNKGNFPGRFSGRQFSNSRSEMNVSTLELGDSALYLCASSLPRDSSSPEQYFGPGTRLTVT.